Presented here are 4 T cell receptor beta chains from one specimen sequenced in a study of T cells in Graves' hyperthyroidism and ophthalmopathy. Authors of the study amplified TCR beta CDR3 regions from RNA transcripts. TCR CDR3 underwent first-round RT-PCR with the HTBI primer set. MiXCR was run by TCRdb on the multiplex PCR reads, yielding one entry per CDR3 protein. The data show more than 500,000 distinct CDR3 sequences, about 16% seen once. Sequences were obtained from blood. These receptors were taken from a woman in her thirties with Graves' ophthalmopathy.

On this clonotype: Given a much more abundant clone one base away, this may be a read error. The conserved phenylalanine or tryptophan is not found at the CDR3 terminus, so this likely reflects a read error. V usage is TRBV12-3 or TRBV12-4 and J usage is TRBJ2-3; a possible D gene is TRBD2 (5 bases). V was cut by 3 bases and J by 2 bases, with 9 bases left in between. CDR3 length: 14 residues. Written as DNA, the CDR3 is TGTGCCAGCAGTTTTGAGGGTTCCACAGATACGCAGTATCTT. It is translated as CASSFEGSTDTQYL.

This clonotype was picked up many times. The chain employs TRBV7-2 and TRBJ2-1; D call uncertain. Germline assignment: CDR1 SGHTA and CDR2 FQGNSA. The CDR3 has 13 residues. The germline V and J ends were trimmed by 5 bases and 5 bases, with 10 bases remaining between them. The CDR3 is CASSPPRHNEQFF. CDR3 bases: TGTGCCAGCAGCCCCCCAAGACACAATGAGCAGTTCTTC.

V and J are TRBV10-2 and TRBJ1-5, with TRBD1 as a possible D gene (5 bases). Trimming removed 4 bases at V and 5 bases at J, with 9 bases between. The CDR3 extends over 13 amino acids. Germline assignment: CDR1 WSHSY and CDR2 SAAADI. The CDR3 spells CASSGRGYQPQHF. The CDR3 coding sequence is TGCGCCAGCAGTGGGAGGGGATATCAGCCCCAGCATTTT.

This clonotype was seen at least ten times. The gene calls are TRBV20-1 and TRBJ1-2; possible D gene TRBD1, 6 bases. This CDR3 region has 14 residues. CDR1 and CDR2 from the germline V gene are DFQATT and SNEGSKA (reference sequence). Between the trimmed V and J ends, which lost 8 bases and 3 bases, there was a span of 19 bases. The CDR3 DNA reads as TGCAGTTTGTTCGGGGGCGGCGGGGACTATGGCTACACCTTC. It is translated as CSLFGGGGDYGYTF.